This TCR beta chain was documented in a study of blood T cell repertoires in COVID-19 (dated by TCRdb to about 2020). For the study in its entirety: Samples covering the acute and convalescent phases of COVID-19 were provided by collaborators in the United States, Italy and Spain. The prospective study material was composed of cDNA or gDNA derived from T cells, B-cell-depleted T cells, or PBMCs. Deeply sampled blood TCRbeta repertoires from subjects exposed to, actively infected with, or recovered from COVID-19 were included in the dataset. The repertoires were released in a freely available public database meant as a resource for research on the immune response to SARS-CoV-2. Samples came from the ongoing ImmuneRACE study (first 160 participants) plus 1,254 subjects from 6 global collaborators. Sample metadata almost always included a de-identified subject ID, COVID-19 status, age in years and sex. HLA class I and class II types, where available, came from metadata supplied by the sample provider rather than from assay-based typing.

The collaborating institutions used their own protocols to collect whole blood in K2EDTA tubes. Collaborator samples were shipped for TCRbeta analysis as frozen whole blood, isolated PBMCs, or DNA extracted from either sample type. CDR1 and CDR2 (SEHNR, FQNEAQ) derive from the germline V gene (reference sequence). Spanning cysteine to phenylalanine, the CDR3 consists of 17 amino acids. Kept here is only the CDR3 DNA, which spans 51 bases and is read in frame from base 1. At the junction V is shortened by 5 bases and J by 6 bases; bases outside the gene matches: 15. This clone has only a few counts. Its target antigen remains unknown. Within one base of it there is no much larger clone, and no base qualities were kept. The paper as a whole reports these results and caveats: Clinical and demographic metadata were provided uncurated, with the amount varying by source and participant.

TCRbeta CDR3 regions were amplified from genomic DNA by means of the immunoSEQ Assay, a bias-controlled multiplex PCR. Regarding the original processing steps: The number of nucleated cells in each sample was estimated from the amplification of reference gene primers within the assay. To quantify the absolute abundance of each unique TCRbeta CDR3 rearrangement, sequence reads were collapsed and filtered. Productive Simpson clonality was computed per sample as the square root of Simpson's diversity index over productive rearrangements. TCRdb retrieved this table from immuneACCESS and kept in-frame rearrangements only. Not all clones are present; in checked studies, unresolved V genes account for under half, and no reason is known for the remainder. The D gene and trimming were derived from the DNA, and the V and J assignments and clone size from that table. The sample profile shows some 65,000 clones; over 75% of them were found once. The ten largest make up roughly a tenth of the sample.

The sample consisted of peripheral blood. The chain is made from TRBV7-9 and TRBJ2-3; the junction holds 9 bases that match TRBD2. This receptor was obtained from a human donor in a cohort sampled during active COVID-19. Read as DNA, the sequence is TGTGCCAGCAGCATCCCCCTTGCTGCGGGAGGGCCCGATACGCAGTATTTT. Its protein product is CASSIPLAAGGPDTQYF.